Each of the 15 T cell receptor beta chains below was sequenced from the same sample in a study of tumor-infiltrating lymphocytes in primary liver carcinoma. With 500 ng total RNA as template and a constant-region primer, TCR beta cDNA was made. A slightly modified ARM-PCR protocol with three nested multiplex PCR rounds produced these TCR beta libraries. For around 9 cycles apiece, the opening two PCR rounds ran with TRBV1-TRBV30 forward primers and a C-beta reverse primer. TCRdb redid the calling of the multiplex PCR reads with MiXCR, one entry per CDR3 protein. The data show 100,000 to 150,000 distinct CDR3 sequences, approximately 64% seen once. From unsorted bulk tissue weighing about 20-31 mg, DNA and RNA were co-extracted. The sample comprised liver tumor tissue from sampling region 3. Subset noted: tumor region T3, left-lateral pole. The receptors derive from a woman aged 60 to 75 with primary liver carcinoma and hepatitis B virus infection.

Concerning this clonotype: Just one base apart from a much larger clone, this may be a read error. This chain connects TRBV5-4 to TRBJ1-2; 12 bases are a match to TRBD1. The CDR3 loop spans 16 amino acids. Germline CDR1 is SGHNT and CDR2 is YYREEE (reference sequence). The CDR3 loop is CASSLRDRGHNYGYIF. The CDR3 region has the DNA TGTGCCAGCAGCTTGCGGGACAGGGGGCATAACTATGGCTACATCTTC.

A note on this clonotype: The junction differs from germline at one of its ends, possibly a read error. The chain employs TRBV29-1 and TRBJ2-3; D tentatively fits TRBD1 or TRBD2 (5 bases each). This CDR3 has 15 residues. Germline loops: CDR1 SQVTM, CDR2 ANQGSEA. The CDR3, as DNA: TGCAGCTTTGGAGCTAGGGACCGGGGTAAAGATACACAGTATTTT. Protein: CSFGARDRGKDTQYF.

Regarding this clonotype: A read error may explain this, as a much larger clone is one base away. V usage is TRBV5-4 and J usage is TRBJ1-6; weak D call: TRBD1 (6 bases). The CDR3 has 15 amino acids. Germline V lookup: CDR1 SGHNT, CDR2 YYREEE (reference sequence). CDR3 amino acids: CASSATQGNNSPLYF. CDR3 nucleotides: TGTGCCAGCAGCGCAACTCAGGGGAACAATTCACCCCTCTACTTT.

CDR3 residues: CSAPDYSSPGTQYF. The CDR3 nucleotides read TGCAGTGCCCCGGACTACTCCTCGCCGGGTACGCAGTATTTT. The chain joins TRBV20-1 to TRBJ2-3; TRBD2 might be the D (6 bases). Germline-derived CDR1 and CDR2 are DFQATT and SNEGSKA (reference sequence). This CDR3 is built from 14 residues. V was cut by 6 bases and J by 8 bases, with 21 bases left in between.

The chain couples TRBV11-2 to TRBJ2-7; D not resolved. The V and J ends lost 7 bases and 3 bases respectively, with 7 bases between them. This CDR3 has 11 amino acids. CDR1 and CDR2 (germline): SGHAT, FQNNGV. The CDR3 is CASNPDYEQYF. The CDR3 region has the DNA TGTGCCAGCAATCCAGACTACGAGCAGTACTTC.

A single count supports this clonotype. One end of the junction is discordant with germline, which a read error may explain. The chain has TRBV11-2 and TRBJ2-5, with 8 bases lining up with TRBD1. The end of the DNA is better explained by TRBJ2-1, so the J call may be wrong. CDR3 length: 14 residues. Germline assignment: CDR1 SGHAT and CDR2 FQNNGV. The CDR3 nucleotides read TGTGCCTGCAGCTTAGAGGGACAGGCCGGCGGCCAGTTCTTC. Protein product: CACSLEGQAGGQFF.

The V call is TRBV12-3 or TRBV12-4, the J call TRBJ2-1, with 7 positions matching TRBD1. This CDR3 is 15 amino acids long. CDR3 in amino acids: CTNSPWDRNYNEQFF. CDR3 DNA sequence: TGTACCAACAGTCCCTGGGACAGAAATTACAATGAGCAGTTCTTC.

This clonotype has only a few counts. This sequence joins TRBV5-1 and TRBJ2-1, with 15 bases that match TRBD2. J was trimmed by 7 bases and V by 4 bases; bases with no gene match: 9. The CDR3 is made up of 17 amino acids. Germline assignment: CDR1 SGHRS and CDR2 YFSETQ. CDR3 loop: CASSPGLAGGITNEQFF. The CDR3 DNA follows: TGCGCCAGCAGCCCTGGACTAGCGGGAGGGATAACGAATGAGCAGTTCTTC.

This clonotype was recorded only once. A single base separates this from a much larger clone, so it may be a read error. The V and J genes are TRBV5-6 and TRBJ2-7; D is perhaps TRBD1 or TRBD2 (5 bases each). The ends were cut back, 4 bases at V and 2 bases at J, with 13 bases in the middle. CDR1 is SGHDT and CDR2 is YYEEEE in the germline V gene. The CDR3 extends over 14 amino acids. The CDR3 nucleotides are TGTGCCAGCAGCCCGACCGGGACCCCCTACGAGCAGTACTTC. Protein product: CASSPTGTPYEQYF.

Comment on this clonotype: This may come from a read error, since a much larger clone is one base off. The chain carries TRBV7-8 and TRBJ2-3; the match to TRBD2 covers 12 bases. The CDR3 sequence is 16 residues long. Germline CDR1 SGHVS, CDR2 FQNEAQ. Trimming took 6 bases from V and 5 from J; bases not matched to a gene: 9. Here the CDR3 reads CASRSSGRAFGDTQYF. The DNA for the CDR3 is TGTGCCAGCAGATCTAGCGGGAGGGCGTTTGGAGATACGCAGTATTTT.

With regard to this clonotype: One junction end disagrees with the germline gene, perhaps due to a read error. This chain connects TRBV28 to TRBJ2-5, with TRBD1 matching 9 bases. The CDR3 is 15 residues long. Germline V lookup: CDR1 MDHEN, CDR2 SYDVKM. The CDR3 spells CASTPGDRVEKTQHF. The CDR3 DNA reads as TGTGCCAGCACCCCGGGGGACAGGGTGGAAAAGACCCAGCACTTC.

The chain has TRBV6-1 and TRBJ1-5; 7 bases fit TRBD1. The CDR3 covers 15 residues. Per germline, CDR1 MNHNS and CDR2 SASEGT. V lost 5 bases, J lost 0 bases, and 4 bases stayed unmatched. CDR3 residues: CASSKTGDSNQPQHF. CDR3 DNA sequence: TGTGCCAGCAGTAAAACAGGGGATAGCAATCAGCCCCAGCATTTT.

This clonotype was picked up many times. The V and J genes are TRBV6-1 and TRBJ2-1; D is unclear. This CDR3 is 13 amino acids long. V lost 0 bases and J lost 12, with 12 bases in between. Germline-derived CDR1 and CDR2 are MNHNS and SASEGT. Here the CDR3 reads CASSEARYRVQFF. The CDR3 nucleotides are TGTGCCAGCAGTGAAGCCCGTTATAGGGTGCAGTTCTTC.

Many counts were recorded for this clonotype. Being one base from a much bigger clone, this may be a read error. The chain recombines TRBV11-2 with TRBJ1-4; a possible D gene is TRBD1 (5 bases). CDR1 SGHAT and CDR2 FQNNGV come from the germline V gene. This CDR3 contains 14 residues. Trimming removed 1 base from V and 12 bases from J, with 15 bases in between. The CDR3 DNA sequence: TGTGCCAGCAGCTTAGCAGGGTTAGGAGAAGAACTGTTTTTT. It codes for CASSLAGLGEELFF.

In this sample, this clonotype turned up a few times. A much larger clone is a single base away; this may be a read error. The rearrangement uses TRBV29-1 and TRBJ2-7, with D possibly being TRBD2 (5 bases). Germline V gives CDR1 SQVTM, CDR2 ANQGSEA. The CDR3 extends over 11 amino acids. CDR3 nucleotide sequence: TGCAACGCCACTAGTACAGACGAGCAGTACTTC. As protein: CNATSTDEQYF.